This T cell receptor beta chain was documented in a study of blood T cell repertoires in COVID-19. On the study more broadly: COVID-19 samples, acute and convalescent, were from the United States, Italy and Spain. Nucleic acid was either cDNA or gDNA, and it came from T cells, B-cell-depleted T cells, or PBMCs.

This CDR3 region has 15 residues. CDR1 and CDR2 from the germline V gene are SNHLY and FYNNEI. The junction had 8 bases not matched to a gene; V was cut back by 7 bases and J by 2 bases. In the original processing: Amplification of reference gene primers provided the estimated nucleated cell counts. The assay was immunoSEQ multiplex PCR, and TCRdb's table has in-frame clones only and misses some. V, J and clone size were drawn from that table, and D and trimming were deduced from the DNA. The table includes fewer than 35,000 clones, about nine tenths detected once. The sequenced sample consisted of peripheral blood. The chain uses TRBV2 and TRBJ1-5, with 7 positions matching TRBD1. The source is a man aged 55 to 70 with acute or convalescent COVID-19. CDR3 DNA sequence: TGTGCCAGCAAACTACAGGGGACCGGCAATCAGCCCCAGCATTTT. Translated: CASKLQGTGNQPQHF.